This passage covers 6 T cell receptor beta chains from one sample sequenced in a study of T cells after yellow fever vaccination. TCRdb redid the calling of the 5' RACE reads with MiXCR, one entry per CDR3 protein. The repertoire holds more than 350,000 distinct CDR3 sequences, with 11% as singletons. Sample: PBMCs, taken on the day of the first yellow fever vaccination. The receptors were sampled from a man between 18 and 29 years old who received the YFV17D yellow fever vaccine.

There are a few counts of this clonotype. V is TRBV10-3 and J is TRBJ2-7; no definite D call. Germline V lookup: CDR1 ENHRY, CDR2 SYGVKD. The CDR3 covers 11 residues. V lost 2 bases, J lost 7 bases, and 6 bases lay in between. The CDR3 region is CAISEQGEQYF. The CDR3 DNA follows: TGTGCCATCAGTGAGCAAGGGGAGCAGTACTTC.

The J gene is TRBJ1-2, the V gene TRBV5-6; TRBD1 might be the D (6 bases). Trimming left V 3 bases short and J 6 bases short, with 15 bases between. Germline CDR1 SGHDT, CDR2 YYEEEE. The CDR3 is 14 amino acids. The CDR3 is CASSSSRGGHGYTF. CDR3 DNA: TGTGCCAGCAGCTCCTCCAGGGGAGGCCATGGCTACACCTTC. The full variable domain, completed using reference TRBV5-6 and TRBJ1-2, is DAGVTQSPTHLIKTRGQQVTLRCSPKSGHDTVSWYQQALGQGPQFIFQYYEEEERQRGNFPDRFSGHQFPNYSSELNVNALLLGDSALYLCASSSSRGGHGYTFGSGTRLTVV.

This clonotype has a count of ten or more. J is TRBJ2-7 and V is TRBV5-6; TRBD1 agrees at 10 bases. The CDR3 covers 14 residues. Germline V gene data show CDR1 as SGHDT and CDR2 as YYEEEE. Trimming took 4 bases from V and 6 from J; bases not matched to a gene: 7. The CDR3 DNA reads TGTGCCAGCAGCGTCTACGGGACAGGGGTCGAGCAGTACGTC. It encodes CASSVYGTGVEQYV.

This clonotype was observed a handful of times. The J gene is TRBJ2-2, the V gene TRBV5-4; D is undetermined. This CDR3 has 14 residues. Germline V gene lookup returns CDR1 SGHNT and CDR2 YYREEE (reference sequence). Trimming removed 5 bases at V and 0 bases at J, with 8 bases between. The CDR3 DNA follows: TGTGCCAGCAGTAGGGCCCCGAACACCGGGGAGCTGTTTTTT. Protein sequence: CASSRAPNTGELFF.

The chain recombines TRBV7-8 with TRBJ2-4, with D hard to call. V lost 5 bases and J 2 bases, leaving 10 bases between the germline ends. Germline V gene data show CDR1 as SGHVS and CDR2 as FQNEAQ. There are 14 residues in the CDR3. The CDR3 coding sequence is TGTGCCAGCAGCGACATACTCTCCAAAAACATTCAGTACTTC. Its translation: CASSDILSKNIQYF. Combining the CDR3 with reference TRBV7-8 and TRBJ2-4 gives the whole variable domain GAGVSQSPRYKVAKRGQDVALRCDPISGHVSLFWYQQALGQGPEFLTYFQNEAQLDKSGLPSDRFFAERPEGSVSTLKIQRTQQEDSAVYLCASSDILSKNIQYFGAGTRLSVL.

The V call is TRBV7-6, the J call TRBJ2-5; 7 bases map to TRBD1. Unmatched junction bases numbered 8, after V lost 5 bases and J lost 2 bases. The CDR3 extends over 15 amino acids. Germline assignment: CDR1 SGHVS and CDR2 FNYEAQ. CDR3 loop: CASSHGTALQETQYF. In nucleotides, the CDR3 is TGTGCCAGCAGCCACGGGACAGCCTTACAAGAGACCCAGTACTTC.